This TCR beta chain originates from a study of blood T cell repertoires in COVID-19. TCRdb keeps only in-frame clones here, not all; method: immunoSEQ multiplex PCR. The sample includes approximately 270,000 clones, more than 75% of them seen just once. The CDR3 is 13 residues long. The germline CDR1 and CDR2 sequences are LGHNT and FRNRAP. The J segment lost 2 bases and the V segment lost 5 bases, leaving 3 bases of the junction unmatched. The TCR sequence derives from a man aged 40-50 years with active or convalescent COVID-19. The genes are TRBV12-5 and TRBJ2-7; 7 bases line up with TRBD2. Sequences were obtained from peripheral blood. DNA for the CDR3: TGTGCTAGTGGTAGGGGAGGGACCTACGAGCAGTACTTC. Protein: CASGRGGTYEQYF.